Listed below are T cell receptor beta chains from one sample, sequenced in a study of breast tumors, draining lymph nodes, adjacent tissues. TCRdb redid the calling of the multiplex PCR reads with MiXCR, one entry per CDR3 protein. This sample has under 85,000 distinct CDR3 sequences, with 15% to 20% found just once. The sequenced sample was axillary lymph node tissue. These TCRs come from a female donor with breast cancer. Some clones in this sample may be carry-over from other donors' samples. The CDR3 runs from the conserved cysteine through the conserved F or W. D genes are given only for firm matches. Rows may omit the clone size; those that give it use once, few, many or a size class.

D,J,size,V,DNA,CDR3
TRBD2,TRBJ2-1,many,TRBV11-3,TGTGCCAGCAGCCTAGCGGATGAGCAGTTCTTC,CASSLADEQFF
TRBD2,TRBJ2-7,many,TRBV20-1,TGCAGTGCTAGAGATCTCAACGGGAGGGCGTACGAGCAGTACTTC,CSARDLNGRAYEQYF
TRBD1,TRBJ2-7,few,TRBV27,TGTGCCAGCAGAAGTGGGACAGGTTCCCTCCGGCACGAGCAGTACTTC,CASRSGTGSLRHEQYF
TRBD2,TRBJ2-1,many,TRBV14,TGTGCCAGCAGCCAAGTGCCGGCTTGGCTAGCGGGAGGTAATGAGCAGTTCTTC,CASSQVPAWLAGGNEQFF
TRBD2,TRBJ2-1,many,TRBV12-3/TRBV12-4,TGTGCCAGCAGCCCTAGCGGGAGAATTGAGCAGTTCTTC,CASSPSGRIEQFF
-,TRBJ1-4,many,TRBV7-9,TGTGCCAGCAGGTTAGCCGGGTCCCCAAATGAAAAACTGTTTTTT,CASRLAGSPNEKLFF
-,TRBJ1-3,-,TRBV4-3,TGCGCCAGCAGCCAAGAGGTCTACAGAAACTCTAGAGACACCATATATTTT,CASSQEVYRNSRDTIYF
TRBD2,TRBJ2-1,-,TRBV12-3/TRBV12-4,TGTGCCAGCAGGGGACTAGCGGGAGGCTCCTACAATGAGCAGTCCTTC,CASRGLAGGSYNEQSF
-,TRBJ1-3,many,TRBV5-6,TGTGCCAGCAGCTTATGGTTAGGAAACACCATATATTTT,CASSLWLGNTIYF
-,TRBJ2-4,few,TRBV30,TGTGCTTGCCAATTAGCCAAAAACATTCAGTACTTC,CACQLAKNIQYF
-,TRBJ1-3,many,TRBV4-2,TGTGCCAGCAGCCAAGATGGACTGTCTGGAAACACCATATATTTT,CASSQDGLSGNTIYF
-,TRBJ2-4,few,TRBV20-1,TGCAGTGCTAGGGGTCAAAACATTCAGTACTTC,CSARGQNIQYF
-,TRBJ2-5,many,TRBV6-1,TGTGCCAGCAGTGATCAGCGCTACAGGGGCGGGGCAGAGACCCAGTACTTC,CASSDQRYRGGAETQYF
TRBD2,TRBJ2-7,many,TRBV20-1,TGCAGTGCCGAGCAGGTAGCGGGAGGGAAAATTGCCTACGAGCAGTACTTC,CSAEQVAGGKIAYEQYF
TRBD2,TRBJ2-7,many,TRBV3-1,TGTGCCAGCAGCCGGGAGGGACGGTACGAGCAGTACTTC,CASSREGRYEQYF
TRBD2,TRBJ2-1,many,TRBV11-3,TGTGCCAGCAGCCCTCGAACTAGCGCCTACAATGAGCAGTTCTTC,CASSPRTSAYNEQFF
-,TRBJ1-3,many,TRBV27,TGTGCCAGCAGATCGCACTCTGGAAACACCATATATTTT,CASRSHSGNTIYF
-,TRBJ1-6,many,TRBV25-1,TGTGCCACCTCCTCGGACGGCCGGTCACCCCTCCACTTT,CATSSDGRSPLHF
TRBD2,TRBJ2-3,many,TRBV12-3/TRBV12-4,TGTGCCAGCAGTAATGGACTAGCGGGAGCAGATACGCAGTATTTT,CASSNGLAGADTQYF
-,TRBJ1-6,many,TRBV20-1,TGCAGTGCTCGGCGGGGGGCGAATAATTCACCCCTCCACTTT,CSARRGANNSPLHF
-,TRBJ2-7,many,TRBV9,TGTGCCAGCAGCGTAGCGGGGGGCCCGTTGGACGAGCAGTACTTC,CASSVAGGPLDEQYF
-,TRBJ1-2,many,TRBV6-5,TGTGCCAGCAATAGTCGGACAGCAGACTATGGCTACACCTTC,CASNSRTADYGYTF
-,TRBJ2-3,many,TRBV19,TGTGCCAGTAGTGGGGCTCGAGTGGGGAACACAGATACGCAGTATTTT,CASSGARVGNTDTQYF
-,TRBJ2-6,many,TRBV5-8,TGTGCCAGCAGCTGGGTAAACTCTGGGGCCAACGTCCTGACTTTC,CASSWVNSGANVLTF
-,TRBJ2-2,many,TRBV7-3,TGTGCCAGCAGCTTCGGGCCCCCTTCCACCGGGGAGCTGTTTTTT,CASSFGPPSTGELFF
TRBD1,TRBJ2-7,many,TRBV7-2,TGTGCCAGCAGCTTGGACAGGGGGAGCAACGAGCAGTACTTC,CASSLDRGSNEQYF
-,TRBJ1-2,-,TRBV18,TGTGCCAGCTCACCGGCCGTTAGCTATGGCTACACCTTC,CASSPAVSYGYTF
-,TRBJ2-2,many,TRBV24-1,TGTGCCACCAGTGATTACTCCGGGGAGCTGTTTTTT,CATSDYSGELFF
-,TRBJ2-7,many,TRBV9,TGTGCCAGCAGCGTAGGGTCCTATGCTGGGGATCGGCAGTACTTC,CASSVGSYAGDRQYF
TRBD2,TRBJ2-1,many,TRBV5-1,TGCGCCAGCAGCTCCCTTCGCCGGGAGGCCCACTACAATGAGCAGTTCTTC,CASSSLRREAHYNEQFF
TRBD1,TRBJ2-5,many,TRBV11-3,TGTGCCAGCAGCTTAGGGACAGGGCGAGAGACCCAGTACTTC,CASSLGTGRETQYF
TRBD2,TRBJ2-1,many,TRBV4-1,TGCGCCAGCAGCCTCACTAGCGGGAGAATCAATGAGCAGTTCTTC,CASSLTSGRINEQFF